A selection of T cell receptor beta chains follows, all from one sample in a study of blood T cell repertoires in COVID-19. Sequenced by immunoSEQ multiplex PCR; TCRdb stores in-frame clones only, minus some. The sample includes a few hundred thousand clones, 89% of them seen just once. The sequencing sample was made of peripheral blood. Every receptor here comes from a man between 18 and 35 years old who had recovered from COVID-19. Both conserved end residues are part of each CDR3. D genes are given only for firm matches. Clone size, where shown, is once, few, many, or a class for clones that have expanded.

cdr3_nt: TGTGCCAGCAGCTGGACAGGGAACACCGGGGAGCTGTTTTTT
cdr3_aa: CASSWTGNTGELFF
cdr3_length: 14
d_call: TRBD1
clone_size: .
j_call: TRBJ2-2
v_call: TRBV7-6

cdr3_nt: TGTGCCAGCAGCCAAGGACTCCCCACCACTGGGGAGCAGTACTTC
cdr3_aa: CASSQGLPTTGEQYF
cdr3_length: 15
d_call: .
clone_size: .
j_call: TRBJ2-7
v_call: TRBV3-1/TRBV3-2

cdr3_nt: TGTGCCAGCAACCCCGGGACTAGCGGGAGGGCCTCTCATACGCAGTATTTT
cdr3_aa: CASNPGTSGRASHTQYF
cdr3_length: 17
d_call: TRBD2
clone_size: .
j_call: TRBJ2-3
v_call: TRBV9

cdr3_nt: TGCGCCAGCACCCGGTTAGGACTCGGGGAGACCCAGTACTTC
cdr3_aa: CASTRLGLGETQYF
cdr3_length: 14
d_call: .
clone_size: .
j_call: TRBJ2-5
v_call: TRBV5-1

cdr3_nt: TGTGCCAGCAGTGAAAGAGCGGGAGGCGAGCAGTACTTC
cdr3_aa: CASSERAGGEQYF
cdr3_length: 13
d_call: TRBD2
clone_size: once
j_call: TRBJ2-7
v_call: TRBV6-4

cdr3_nt: TGTGCCAGCAGTTACTCGGGTAGGGGTAGCAATCAGCCCCAGCATTTT
cdr3_aa: CASSYSGRGSNQPQHF
cdr3_length: 16
d_call: .
clone_size: .
j_call: TRBJ1-5
v_call: TRBV6-5

cdr3_nt: TGCGCCAGCAGCCAAGATCGCTATCCCGTGAGCACTGAAGCTTTCTTT
cdr3_aa: CASSQDRYPVSTEAFF
cdr3_length: 16
d_call: .
clone_size: .
j_call: TRBJ1-1
v_call: TRBV4-3

cdr3_nt: TGTGCCAGCAGCGTAGGGCCCGGGGGAACCTACGAGCAGTACTTC
cdr3_aa: CASSVGPGGTYEQYF
cdr3_length: 15
d_call: .
clone_size: .
j_call: TRBJ2-7
v_call: TRBV9

cdr3_nt: TGTGCCAGCAGCCACTCGGGACAGGGCGACGAGCAGTACTTC
cdr3_aa: CASSHSGQGDEQYF
cdr3_length: 14
d_call: TRBD1
clone_size: .
j_call: TRBJ2-7
v_call: TRBV11-1

cdr3_nt: TGTGCCAGCAGCCGAGCGGGACATCACAATGAGCAGTTCTTC
cdr3_aa: CASSRAGHHNEQFF
cdr3_length: 14
d_call: .
clone_size: .
j_call: TRBJ2-1
v_call: TRBV11-2

cdr3_nt: TGTGCCTGGAGACCCGGAGCTTTCTTT
cdr3_aa: CAWRPGAFF
cdr3_length: 9
d_call: .
clone_size: .
j_call: TRBJ1-1
v_call: TRBV30

cdr3_nt: TGTGCCAGCAGCGGCGAGCGGATCTATGGCTACACCTTC
cdr3_aa: CASSGERIYGYTF
cdr3_length: 13
d_call: .
clone_size: .
j_call: TRBJ1-2
v_call: TRBV9

cdr3_nt: TGCAGCGTTTCGGGGACTAGCGGCTACAATGAGCAGTTCTTC
cdr3_aa: CSVSGTSGYNEQFF
cdr3_length: 14
d_call: TRBD2
clone_size: .
j_call: TRBJ2-1
v_call: TRBV29-1

cdr3_nt: TGTGCCAGCAGCCCGACAGGGCCCAAAGGTCCCTTCTCCTACAATGAGCAGTTCTTC
cdr3_aa: CASSPTGPKGPFSYNEQFF
cdr3_length: 19
d_call: TRBD1
clone_size: .
j_call: TRBJ2-1
v_call: TRBV2

cdr3_nt: TGTGCCAGCTCGAGAACAGCGAACACTGAAGCTTTCTTT
cdr3_aa: CASSRTANTEAFF
cdr3_length: 13
d_call: .
clone_size: .
j_call: TRBJ1-1
v_call: TRBV18

cdr3_nt: TGTGCCAGCAGCCGCAGAAATCTCGAAGGACAGGGCTCCTACGAGCAGTACTTC
cdr3_aa: CASSRRNLEGQGSYEQYF
cdr3_length: 18
d_call: TRBD1
clone_size: .
j_call: TRBJ2-7
v_call: TRBV7-9

cdr3_nt: TGTGCCAGCAGCCAAGGGGCTAGCGGGAGCTACGAGCAGTACTTC
cdr3_aa: CASSQGASGSYEQYF
cdr3_length: 15
d_call: TRBD2
clone_size: .
j_call: TRBJ2-7
v_call: TRBV3-1/TRBV3-2

cdr3_nt: TGTGCCAGCAGTTACGGGACTACCAGTAATGAGCAGTTCTTC
cdr3_aa: CASSYGTTSNEQFF
cdr3_length: 14
d_call: TRBD2
clone_size: .
j_call: TRBJ2-1
v_call: TRBV6-5

cdr3_nt: TGTGCCAGCAGCTCACAAGTCGAAGATACGCAGTATTTT
cdr3_aa: CASSSQVEDTQYF
cdr3_length: 13
d_call: .
clone_size: .
j_call: TRBJ2-3
v_call: TRBV11-1

cdr3_nt: TGTGCCAGCAACGGACAGGGGGCAGATACGCAGTATTTT
cdr3_aa: CASNGQGADTQYF
cdr3_length: 13
d_call: TRBD1
clone_size: .
j_call: TRBJ2-3
v_call: TRBV25-1

cdr3_nt: TGTGCCAGCAGTTTAGCGGGGACAGCTAAAGCTTTCTTT
cdr3_aa: CASSLAGTAKAFF
cdr3_length: 13
d_call: TRBD1
clone_size: once
j_call: TRBJ1-1
v_call: TRBV12-3/TRBV12-4

cdr3_nt: TGTGCCACCAGTGACAATACGGGACTAGCGGGAGGATACTCTAGCACAGATACGCAGTATTTT
cdr3_aa: CATSDNTGLAGGYSSTDTQYF
cdr3_length: 21
d_call: TRBD2
clone_size: .
j_call: TRBJ2-3
v_call: TRBV24-1

cdr3_nt: TGCGCCAGCAGTGAGTCTGTGGTGGTTTTGCGACTAGCGGGTACGGGTGTGAATGAGCAGTTCTTC
cdr3_aa: CASSESVVVLRLAGTGVNEQFF
cdr3_length: 22
d_call: TRBD2
clone_size: .
j_call: TRBJ2-1
v_call: TRBV10-2

cdr3_nt: TGTGCCAGCAGCCACAAACCTCCCGCACTAGCCATAAATCAAGAGACCCAGTACTTC
cdr3_aa: CASSHKPPALAINQETQYF
cdr3_length: 19
d_call: .
clone_size: .
j_call: TRBJ2-5
v_call: TRBV4-2

cdr3_nt: TGTGCCAGCAGTTCTACGCCAGGGGGCGAAGGCTACACCTTC
cdr3_aa: CASSSTPGGEGYTF
cdr3_length: 14
d_call: TRBD1
clone_size: .
j_call: TRBJ1-2
v_call: TRBV27

cdr3_nt: TGTGCCAGTAGTCCACAGACAGGGACTTCACCCCTCCACTTT
cdr3_aa: CASSPQTGTSPLHF
cdr3_length: 14
d_call: TRBD1
clone_size: .
j_call: TRBJ1-6
v_call: TRBV19

cdr3_nt: TGTGCCAGCAGCCAGGCCTACTATGGCTACACCTTC
cdr3_aa: CASSQAYYGYTF
cdr3_length: 12
d_call: .
clone_size: few
j_call: TRBJ1-2
v_call: TRBV3-1/TRBV3-2

cdr3_nt: TGTGCCAGTAGTAATGACAGGGGCACCTCCGTCGAGCAGTACTTC
cdr3_aa: CASSNDRGTSVEQYF
cdr3_length: 15
d_call: TRBD1
clone_size: .
j_call: TRBJ2-7
v_call: TRBV19

cdr3_nt: TGTGCCAGCAGCTTACCTCGAGCGGGACTTGAGAGACCCTACAATGAGCAGTTCTTC
cdr3_aa: CASSLPRAGLERPYNEQFF
cdr3_length: 19
d_call: TRBD2
clone_size: .
j_call: TRBJ2-1
v_call: TRBV7-9

cdr3_nt: TGTGCCACCAGCAGGGAGGGCCCCAACACCGGGGAGCTGTTTTTT
cdr3_aa: CATSREGPNTGELFF
cdr3_length: 15
d_call: .
clone_size: .
j_call: TRBJ2-2
v_call: TRBV15

cdr3_nt: TGTGCCAGTAGTATTCTCCCGACAGTGTATCGGATGAACACTGAAGCTTTCTTT
cdr3_aa: CASSILPTVYRMNTEAFF
cdr3_length: 18
d_call: .
clone_size: .
j_call: TRBJ1-1
v_call: TRBV19

cdr3_nt: TGTGCCAGCAGCTTACTTGCAGGCTTGGTTGGCGAGCAGTACTTC
cdr3_aa: CASSLLAGLVGEQYF
cdr3_length: 15
d_call: .
clone_size: .
j_call: TRBJ2-7
v_call: TRBV11-2

cdr3_nt: TGTGCCAGTACCCCCCCCCAGGGGGCGAGAAACACCATATATTTT
cdr3_aa: CASTPPQGARNTIYF
cdr3_length: 15
d_call: TRBD1
clone_size: .
j_call: TRBJ1-3
v_call: TRBV19

cdr3_nt: TGTGCCAGCAGCTTATTGACTAGCGGGGGCCAAGAGACCCAGTACTTC
cdr3_aa: CASSLLTSGGQETQYF
cdr3_length: 16
d_call: TRBD2
clone_size: .
j_call: TRBJ2-5
v_call: TRBV11-2

cdr3_nt: TGTGCCAGCAGGGACAGCTACTATAATTCACCCCTCCACTTT
cdr3_aa: CASRDSYYNSPLHF
cdr3_length: 14
d_call: .
clone_size: .
j_call: TRBJ1-6
v_call: TRBV27

cdr3_nt: TGTGCCAGCAGCGGCGTAGGGGGAAACATTCAGTACTTC
cdr3_aa: CASSGVGGNIQYF
cdr3_length: 13
d_call: .
clone_size: .
j_call: TRBJ2-4
v_call: TRBV2

cdr3_nt: TGCAGCGCCAGACTAGCGGGAGCACCAGATACGCAGTATTTT
cdr3_aa: CSARLAGAPDTQYF
cdr3_length: 14
d_call: TRBD2
clone_size: .
j_call: TRBJ2-3
v_call: TRBV29-1

cdr3_nt: TGCGCCAGCAGCTTGACCAGACTAGCGGGAGTGGCCCAGTACTTC
cdr3_aa: CASSLTRLAGVAQYF
cdr3_length: 15
d_call: TRBD2
clone_size: .
j_call: TRBJ2-5
v_call: TRBV5-1

cdr3_nt: TGTGCCATCTCAGGGGGACCGGGACAGGGGCACAATGAGCAGTTCTTC
cdr3_aa: CAISGGPGQGHNEQFF
cdr3_length: 16
d_call: TRBD1
clone_size: .
j_call: TRBJ2-1
v_call: TRBV10-3

cdr3_nt: TGTGCCAGCAGCTTAGACCCTAGCGGGAACACCGGGGAGCTGTTTTTT
cdr3_aa: CASSLDPSGNTGELFF
cdr3_length: 16
d_call: TRBD2
clone_size: .
j_call: TRBJ2-2
v_call: TRBV7-9

cdr3_nt: TGTGCCAGCAGCCTAGAGGGGGCTCAGAACACTGAAGCTTTCTTT
cdr3_aa: CASSLEGAQNTEAFF
cdr3_length: 15
d_call: TRBD1
clone_size: .
j_call: TRBJ1-1
v_call: TRBV7-9

cdr3_nt: TGTGCCACCAGACAGGGTAGCGAAGCTTTCTTT
cdr3_aa: CATRQGSEAFF
cdr3_length: 11
d_call: .
clone_size: .
j_call: TRBJ1-1
v_call: TRBV15

cdr3_nt: TGTGCCATCAGTGGGCCCGGGACTATGGCAGATACGCAGTATTTT
cdr3_aa: CAISGPGTMADTQYF
cdr3_length: 15
d_call: TRBD2
clone_size: .
j_call: TRBJ2-3
v_call: TRBV10-3